This TCR beta chain was captured in a study of T cells in Graves' hyperthyroidism and ophthalmopathy. Study results and caveats: It was a median roughly 6.5 months before onset that the model predicted ophthalmopathy. Blood also carried most thyroid clonotypes expanded above 0.001. A model built on 13 V-J features separated ophthalmopathy from stable hyperthyroidism.

For the diagnoses, clinical symptoms, serum thyroxine and TRAb, thyroid ultrasound and orbital computed tomography were used. This clonotype was seen repeatedly, ten times or more. Its antigen is still unknown. The investigators amplified TCR beta CDR3 regions from RNA transcripts. RT-PCR in the first round (using the HTBI primer set) targeted the TCR CDR3. TCRdb redid the calling of the multiplex PCR reads with MiXCR, one entry per CDR3 protein. This repertoire shows more than 500,000 distinct CDR3 sequences, just over 45% found once; its top ten account for roughly 19%. The specimen was peripheral blood or thyroid tissue (not recorded which). The TCR originated in an adult woman with Graves' disease, either hyperthyroidism or ophthalmopathy (not recorded which).

The CDR3 loop is CSVEEGYEQYF. CDR3 in DNA: TGCAGCGTTGAAGAAGGGTACGAGCAGTACTTC. The chain carries TRBV29-1 and TRBJ2-7; D not resolved. The CDR3 loop spans 11 amino acids. Trimming cost V 0 bases and J 4 bases, with 4 bases left between them. Looked up from germline, CDR1 is SQVTM and CDR2 is ANQGSEA.